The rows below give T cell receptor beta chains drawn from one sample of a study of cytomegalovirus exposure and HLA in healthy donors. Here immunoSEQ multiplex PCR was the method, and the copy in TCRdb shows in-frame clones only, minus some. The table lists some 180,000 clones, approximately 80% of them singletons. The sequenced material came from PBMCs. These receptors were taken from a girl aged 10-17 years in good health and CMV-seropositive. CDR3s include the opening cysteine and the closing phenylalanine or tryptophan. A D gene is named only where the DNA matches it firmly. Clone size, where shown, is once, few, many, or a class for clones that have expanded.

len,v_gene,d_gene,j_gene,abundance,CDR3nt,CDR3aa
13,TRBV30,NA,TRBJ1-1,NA,TGTGCCTGGAGTGTACCGGGAGGGGTTGAAGCTTTCTTT,CAWSVPGGVEAFF
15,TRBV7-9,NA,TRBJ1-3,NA,TGTGCCAGCACCCTTAGGGGCATCTCTGGAAACACCATATATTTT,CASTLRGISGNTIYF
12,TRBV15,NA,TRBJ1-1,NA,TGTGCCACCAGCAGACGACAGAATGAAGCTTTCTTT,CATSRRQNEAFF
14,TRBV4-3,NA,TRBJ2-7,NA,TGCGCCAGCAGCCAAGATGGGACTTCCTACGAGCAGTACTTC,CASSQDGTSYEQYF
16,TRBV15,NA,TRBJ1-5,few,TGTGCCACCAGCAGACCTTCAGGGGATGGTCATCAGCCCCAGCATTTT,CATSRPSGDGHQPQHF
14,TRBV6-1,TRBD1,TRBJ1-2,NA,TGTGCCAGCAGGGAGAATGACAGGGTGCCGGGCTACACCTTC,CASRENDRVPGYTF
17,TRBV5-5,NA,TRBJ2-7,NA,TGTGCCAGCAGCTTGGCCGGGGTTCCTGACGGATCCTACGAGCAGTACTTC,CASSLAGVPDGSYEQYF
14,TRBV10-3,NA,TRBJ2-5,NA,TGTGCCATCAGTGCTTCTCAGGGGGGCGAGACCCAGTACTTC,CAISASQGGETQYF
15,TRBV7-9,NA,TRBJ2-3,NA,TGTGCCAGCAGCTTAGTCGTCGGGGTTGTGGATACGCAGTATTTT,CASSLVVGVVDTQYF
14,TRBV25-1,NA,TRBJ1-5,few,TGTGCCAGCAGCCCCTTTGACGTGCGGCAGCCCCAGCATTTT,CASSPFDVRQPQHF
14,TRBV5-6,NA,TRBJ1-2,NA,TGTGCCAGCAGCTTGGGACAGTTCAACTATGGCTACACCTTC,CASSLGQFNYGYTF
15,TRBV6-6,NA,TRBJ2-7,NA,TGTGCCAGCAGATTCTACAGGGAAAGCTCCTACGAGCAGTACTTC,CASRFYRESSYEQYF
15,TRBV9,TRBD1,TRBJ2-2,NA,TGTGCCAGCAGCGAACAGGGGGTCAACACCGGGGAGCTGTTTTTT,CASSEQGVNTGELFF
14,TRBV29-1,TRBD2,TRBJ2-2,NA,TGCAGCGTTGACCGGGGGGCGAACACCGGGGAGCTGTTTTTT,CSVDRGANTGELFF
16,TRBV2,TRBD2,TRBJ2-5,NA,TGTGCCAGCAGTGGGGGACTAGCGGGAGGGCGAGAGACCCAGTACTTC,CASSGGLAGGRETQYF
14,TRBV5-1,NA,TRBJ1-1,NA,TGCGCCAGCAGGAGGGGAGGGGTGAACACTGAAGCTTTCTTT,CASRRGGVNTEAFF
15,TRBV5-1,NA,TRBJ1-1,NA,TGCGCCAGCAGCTTTATGACAGGAGGATACGCTGAAGCTTTCTTT,CASSFMTGGYAEAFF
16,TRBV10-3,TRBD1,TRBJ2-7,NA,TGTGCCATCAGTGAGTCGAGACAGGGGTTGGGCTACGAGCAGTACTTC,CAISESRQGLGYEQYF
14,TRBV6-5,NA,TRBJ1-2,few,TGTGCCAGCAGTACGGACAGCCTTAACTATGGCTACACCTTC,CASSTDSLNYGYTF
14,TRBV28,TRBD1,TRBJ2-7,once,TGTGCCACCCTTATCTCAGGGGGCAGTAAGGAGCAGTACTTC,CATLISGGSKEQYF
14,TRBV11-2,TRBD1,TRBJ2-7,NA,TGTGCCAGCAGCTCCGTTCAGGGGGTTGGCGAGCAGTACTTC,CASSSVQGVGEQYF
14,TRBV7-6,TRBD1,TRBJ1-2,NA,TGTGCCAGCAGTCCAGGGACAGGGCTCCGGGGCTACACCTTC,CASSPGTGLRGYTF
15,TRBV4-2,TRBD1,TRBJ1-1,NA,TGTGCCAGCAGCCAAGCCGGGACAGGGGGAACTGAAGCTTTCTTT,CASSQAGTGGTEAFF
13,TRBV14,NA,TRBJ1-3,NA,TGTGCCAGCAGCGAATGGAGCGGAAACACCATATATTTT,CASSEWSGNTIYF
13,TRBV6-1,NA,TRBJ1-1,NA,TGTGCCAGCAAAAGACTGAGGAACACTGAGGCTTTCTTT,CASKRLRNTEAFF
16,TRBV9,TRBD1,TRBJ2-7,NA,TGTGCCAGCAGCGTCACCGGGACAGGGTTCGCGGACGAGCAGTACTTC,CASSVTGTGFADEQYF
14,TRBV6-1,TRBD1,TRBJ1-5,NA,TGTGCCAGCAGCCACAGGGGTGTTGGGCAGCCCCAGCATTTT,CASSHRGVGQPQHF
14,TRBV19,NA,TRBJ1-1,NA,TGTGCCAGTAGTATACAGGGCTTGTTTGGTGAAGCTTTCTTT,CASSIQGLFGEAFF
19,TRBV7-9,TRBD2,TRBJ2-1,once,TGTGCCAGCAGCTTAGCCGGTCCTCGTCTAGCGGGGTTTCCCAATGAGCAGTTCTTC,CASSLAGPRLAGFPNEQFF
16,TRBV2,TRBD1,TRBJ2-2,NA,TGTGCCAGCAACCGACAGGGGCCGTTCAACACCGGGGAGCTGTTTTTT,CASNRQGPFNTGELFF
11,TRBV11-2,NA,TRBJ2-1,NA,TGTGCCAGCACCCCTTACAATGAGCAGTTCTTC,CASTPYNEQFF
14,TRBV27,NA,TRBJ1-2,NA,TGTGCCAGCAGTTCACCGGACATGCTGCGCGGCTACACCTTC,CASSSPDMLRGYTF
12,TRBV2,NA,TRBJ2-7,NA,TGTGCCAGCACGGGGGACCTACCCCAGCAGTACTTC,CASTGDLPQQYF
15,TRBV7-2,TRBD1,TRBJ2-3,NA,TGTGCCAGCAGCTTTCGGACAGGTCGCACAGATACGCAGTATTTT,CASSFRTGRTDTQYF
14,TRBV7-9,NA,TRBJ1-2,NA,TGTGCCAGCAGCTCCCCGGGGAGGGGCTATGGCTACACCTTC,CASSSPGRGYGYTF
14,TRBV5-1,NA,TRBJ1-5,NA,TGCGCCAGCAGCTTGGGTACAGGGAATCAGCCCCAGCATTTT,CASSLGTGNQPQHF
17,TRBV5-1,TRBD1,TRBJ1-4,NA,TGCGCCAGCAGCTTGGGGTACAGGGGGAAGAATAATGAAAAACTGTTTTTT,CASSLGYRGKNNEKLFF
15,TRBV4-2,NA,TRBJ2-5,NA,TGTGCCAGCAGCCAAGCGGCGGCTCTCCAAGAGACCCAGTACTTC,CASSQAAALQETQYF
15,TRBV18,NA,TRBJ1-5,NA,TGTGCCAGCTCACGGGACATTTATAGCAATCAGCCCCAGCATTTT,CASSRDIYSNQPQHF
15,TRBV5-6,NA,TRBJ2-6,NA,TGTGCCAGCAGGATAGAACCGGCTGGGGCCAACGTCCTGACTTTC,CASRIEPAGANVLTF